This note documents a single TCR beta chain sequence. Original handling: Nucleated cell number was recorded as an estimate derived from reference gene primer amplification. Repertoires were generated with immunoSEQ multiplex PCR, while TCRdb's copy carries only in-frame clones and drops some. V, J and clone size derive from that table, while D and trimming were established from the DNA sequence. The table lists about 430,000 clones, over 75% of them singletons. Self-reported history from a screening survey and questionnaire set each donor's cohort. The data stem from a study of blood T cell repertoires in COVID-19. Study as a whole: PBMCs, B-cell-depleted T cells, or T cells were the source of the cDNA or gDNA that made up the material.

This TCR derives from a woman aged 25 to 39 with acute COVID-19. Material for sequencing was PBMCs or T cells enriched from blood (not recorded which).

In DNA, the CDR3 is TGTGCCAGCAGCCAAGCCTCTCGGAGGCGGATTAACTATGGCTACACCTTC. Its protein is CASSQASRRRINYGYTF. The chain links TRBV3-1 (or the pseudogene TRBV3-2) to TRBJ1-2; no definite D call. Trimming removed 1 base at V and 1 base at J, with 16 bases between. The CDR3 length is 17 residues. Germline V gene sequence: CDR1 LGHDT, CDR2 YNNKEL (reference sequence).